The clone carrying this T cell receptor beta chain was observed at least ten times. This entry comes from a study of neurological immune-mediated disorders. TCRdb re-analysed the 5' RACE reads in MiXCR, keeping a single row per CDR3 protein. The sample yields some 80,000 distinct CDR3 sequences, approximately 4.6% seen once. This sample's time point: longitudinal time-point 3. The sequenced sample was PBMCs. The receptor comes from a woman between 55 and 75 years old with multiple sclerosis.

The CDR3 protein is CASSLGSGPNYGYTF. CDR3 DNA: TGTGCCAGCAGCTTGGGGTCGGGACCTAACTATGGCTACACCTTC. The chain couples TRBV5-6 to TRBJ1-2; maybe TRBD1 (5 bases). Between the trimmed V and J ends, which lost 0 bases and 0 bases, there was a span of 9 bases. The CDR3 is 15 residues long. Germline CDR1 SGHDT, CDR2 YYEEEE.